The rows below give T cell receptor beta chains drawn from one sample of a study of shared clonotypes between healthy human individuals. This table comes from immunoSEQ multiplex PCR, and its TCRdb copy is limited to in-frame clones, with some not included. The data contain hundreds of thousands of clones, 75% to 85% of them singletons. The sequenced sample was PBMCs. The source of these receptors is a woman aged 40-49 years in good health. Some clones in this sample may be carry-over from other donors' samples. CDR3s include the opening cysteine and the closing phenylalanine or tryptophan. A D gene is named only where the DNA matches it firmly. Size is stated for part of the rows, as once, few or many counts, or as a class when the clone is expanded.

V	J	size	D	CDR3	DNA
TRBV28	TRBJ1-5	-	-	CATISGVGQPQHF	TGTGCCACCATTTCGGGGGTCGGGCAGCCCCAGCATTTT
TRBV4-3	TRBJ2-3	-	TRBD1	CASSHGTGSLVGDTQYF	TGCGCCAGCAGCCACGGGACAGGGAGTCTGGTCGGAGATACGCAGTATTTT
TRBV7-9	TRBJ2-4	-	TRBD2	CASSPRTSGRAPLQYF	TGTGCCAGCAGCCCCCGGACTAGCGGGAGGGCCCCACTTCAGTACTTC
TRBV10-3	TRBJ2-7	-	TRBD2	CAISLAGGYEQYF	TGTGCCATCAGCTTAGCGGGAGGATACGAGCAGTACTTC
TRBV2	TRBJ1-1	few	-	CASVLATSNTEAFF	TGTGCCAGCGTGTTAGCGACATCGAACACTGAAGCTTTCTTT
TRBV28	TRBJ1-3	-	-	CASSPPGSKRNTIYF	TGTGCCAGCAGTCCTCCGGGATCTAAAAGAAACACCATATATTTT
TRBV2	TRBJ1-4	-	-	CASSVTALNEKLFF	TGTGCCAGCAGTGTGACAGCTCTTAATGAAAAACTGTTTTTT
TRBV5-1	TRBJ1-2	-	-	CASSLVEGGNYGYTF	TGCGCCAGCAGCTTGGTGGAGGGAGGAAACTATGGCTACACCTTC
TRBV14	TRBJ2-3	-	-	CASSRRLEATTDTQYF	TGTGCCAGCAGCCGTCGGCTGGAAGCGACGACAGATACGCAGTATTTT
TRBV28	TRBJ2-7	once	-	CASSATGGTYEQYF	TGTGCCAGCAGCGCAACAGGAGGGACCTACGAGCAGTACTTC
TRBV5-4	TRBJ1-1	-	TRBD1	CASSVGTGAQNTEAFF	TGTGCCAGCAGCGTGGGGACAGGGGCACAGAACACTGAAGCTTTCTTT
TRBV14	TRBJ2-1	-	-	CASSQDLGNGQFF	TGTGCCAGCAGCCAAGATCTGGGTAATGGGCAGTTCTTC
TRBV25-1	TRBJ1-5	-	-	CASSEGARSNQPQHF	TGTGCCAGCAGTGAGGGGGCGCGGAGCAATCAGCCCCAGCATTTT
TRBV5-4	TRBJ1-2	-	-	CASSLESGFGYTF	TGTGCCAGCAGCTTGGAGTCGGGGTTCGGCTACACCTTC
TRBV10-2	TRBJ2-1	-	TRBD2	CASSLAGDYNEQFF	TGCGCCAGCAGTCTAGCGGGAGATTACAATGAGCAGTTCTTC
TRBV30	TRBJ1-3	-	TRBD1	CALDRGHGNTIYF	TGTGCCTTGGACAGGGGGCATGGAAACACCATATATTTT
TRBV30	TRBJ2-7	-	-	CAWSVVGSGGYEQYF	TGTGCCTGGAGTGTAGTAGGTAGCGGAGGGTACGAGCAGTACTTC
TRBV6-1	TRBJ2-7	-	-	CASRGTGGAGEQYF	TGTGCCAGCCGAGGAACAGGAGGTGCGGGCGAGCAGTACTTC
TRBV2	TRBJ2-2	-	TRBD2	CASSGASGRSGELFF	TGTGCCAGCAGTGGGGCTAGCGGGAGGTCCGGGGAGCTGTTTTTT
TRBV2	TRBJ2-7	-	-	CASSTGPLYEQYF	TGTGCCAGCAGTACTGGACCCCTCTACGAGCAGTACTTC
TRBV21-1	TRBJ1-4	-	-	CASSKAARQGYARANEKLFF	TGTGCCAGCAGCAAAGCTGCGAGACAGGGATACGCTAGGGCTAATGAAAAACTGTTTTTT
TRBV4-3	TRBJ2-7	few	-	CASSQQGEQYF	TGCGCCAGCAGCCAACAGGGCGAGCAGTACTTC
TRBV5-4	TRBJ2-5	-	TRBD2	CASSPRLAGGMEETQYF	TGTGCCAGCAGCCCGCGACTAGCGGGAGGGATGGAAGAGACCCAGTACTTC
TRBV2	TRBJ1-1	-	-	CASGVTANTEAFF	TGTGCCAGCGGGGTGACAGCGAACACTGAAGCTTTCTTT
TRBV28	TRBJ2-7	-	-	CASSRRAPWEQYF	TGTGCCAGCAGTCGCCGGGCCCCCTGGGAGCAGTACTTC
TRBV7-8	TRBJ1-1	-	-	CASSADRNTEAFF	TGTGCCAGCAGCGCTGACCGCAACACTGAAGCTTTCTTT
TRBV10-1	TRBJ2-1	-	TRBD2	CASGLAGYNEQFF	TGCGCCAGCGGACTAGCGGGGTACAATGAGCAGTTCTTC
TRBV7-2	TRBJ2-7	-	TRBD2	CASSLTSGYEQYF	TGTGCCAGCAGCTTGACTAGCGGCTACGAGCAGTACTTC
TRBV5-1	TRBJ2-7	once	TRBD1	CASSGETGGSGEQYF	TGCGCCAGCAGCGGCGAAACAGGGGGCTCGGGCGAGCAGTACTTC
TRBV4-2	TRBJ2-5	many	TRBD1	CASSRQLRDRGGTETQYF	TGTGCCAGCAGCCGCCAACTACGGGACAGGGGAGGGACGGAGACCCAGTACTTC
TRBV28	TRBJ1-5	-	TRBD1	CASGQGYRYDQPQHF	TGTGCCAGCGGACAGGGTTATAGGTATGATCAGCCCCAGCATTTT
TRBV6-5	TRBJ2-3	-	TRBD1	CASSYPPGQGTDTQYF	TGTGCCAGCAGTTACCCCCCGGGACAGGGAACAGATACGCAGTATTTT
TRBV5-1	TRBJ2-5	-	-	CASSLDRLQETQYF	TGCGCCAGCAGCTTGGACAGACTCCAAGAGACCCAGTACTTC
TRBV11-2	TRBJ2-1	-	-	CASSLGGVNEQFF	TGTGCCAGCAGCTTAGGTGGGGTAAATGAGCAGTTCTTC
TRBV9	TRBJ1-3	-	-	CASSRDSYSGNTIYF	TGTGCCAGCAGCAGAGACAGTTACTCTGGAAACACCATATATTTT
TRBV28	TRBJ1-5	few	-	CASSPAGDRQPQHF	TGTGCCAGCAGTCCCGCAGGGGATCGACAGCCCCAGCATTTT
TRBV5-6	TRBJ2-5	-	-	CASSDKIEETQYF	TGTGCCAGCAGCGATAAAATTGAAGAGACCCAGTACTTC
TRBV5-4	TRBJ2-2	-	-	CASSRGGSTGELFF	TGTGCCAGCAGCCGAGGGGGTTCCACCGGGGAGCTGTTTTTT
TRBV28	TRBJ1-5	-	-	CASSIRQHSNQPQHF	TGTGCCAGCAGTATTCGACAGCATAGCAATCAGCCCCAGCATTTT
TRBV27	TRBJ1-2	few	TRBD1	CASSLLRQGYGYTF	TGTGCCAGCAGTTTATTGAGACAGGGATATGGCTACACCTTC
TRBV5-1	TRBJ1-2	-	-	CASSLAGAGYGYTF	TGCGCCAGCAGCTTGGCGGGGGCGGGCTATGGCTACACCTTC
TRBV5-5	TRBJ2-5	-	TRBD1	CASSLAGTEETQYF	TGTGCCAGCAGCTTGGCTGGGACAGAAGAGACCCAGTACTTC